Listed here are 28 T cell receptor beta chains from one sample, sequenced in a study of blood T cell repertoires in COVID-19. Using immunoSEQ multiplex PCR, the repertoire was profiled, and TCRdb retains in-frame clones only, with some absent. The sample lists approximately 200,000 clones; 88% were seen once. Sequenced sample: PBMCs or T cells enriched from blood (not recorded which). The source is a woman under 40 who had been exposed to COVID-19.

V and J are TRBV28 and TRBJ1-5; 8 nucleotides line up with TRBD1. Germline loops: CDR1 MDHEN, CDR2 SYDVKM. V lost 4 bases, J lost 1 base, and 0 bases stayed unmatched. The CDR3 sequence is 14 residues long. This CDR3 is CASSWTGSNQPQHF. CDR3 nucleotide sequence: TGTGCCAGCAGTTGGACAGGGAGCAATCAGCCCCAGCATTTT.

The rearrangement joins TRBV10-3 to TRBJ1-1, with 7 bases lining up with TRBD1. V lost 6 bases and J lost 0; bases outside the gene matches: 1. From germline, CDR1 is ENHRY and CDR2 SYGVKD. This CDR3 has 13 amino acids. The CDR3 protein is CAIRGQLNTEAFF. In DNA form, the CDR3 reads TGTGCCATCAGGGGACAGCTGAACACTGAAGCTTTCTTT.

The chain joins TRBV12-3 or TRBV12-4 to TRBJ2-7; weak D call: TRBD2 (5 bases). V was trimmed by 8 bases and J by 2 bases, leaving 13 bases between them. CDR3 length: 13 amino acids. CDR3 protein: CASARDSPYEQYF. CDR3 nucleotide sequence: TGTGCCAGCGCGAGGGATTCCCCCTACGAGCAGTACTTC.

The V gene is TRBV5-1, the J gene TRBJ2-5, with D possibly being TRBD1 (6 bases). Germline loops: CDR1 SGHRS, CDR2 YFSETQ. Trimming cost V 1 base and J 4 bases, with 11 bases left between them. This CDR3 region has 14 residues. The CDR3 loop reads CASSLTGMSETQYF. The CDR3 DNA sequence: TGCGCCAGCAGCTTGACAGGGATGTCAGAGACCCAGTACTTC.

The chain recombines TRBV5-1 with TRBJ1-2; 7 nucleotides match TRBD1. This CDR3 is 14 amino acids long. Per germline, CDR1 SGHRS and CDR2 YFSETQ. The J segment lost 4 bases and the V segment lost 7 bases, leaving 10 bases of the junction unmatched. CDR3 residues: CASAQGGASYGYTF. The DNA for the CDR3 is TGCGCCAGCGCCCAAGGGGGCGCCTCCTATGGCTACACCTTC. Looking up the rest from reference TRBV5-1 and TRBJ1-2 gives the full variable domain: KAGVTQTPRYLIKTRGQQVTLSCSPISGHRSVSWYQQTPGQGLQFLFEYFSETQRNKGNFPGRFSGRQFSNSRSEMNVSTLELGDSALYLCASAQGGASYGYTFGSGTRLTVV.

J is TRBJ2-7 and V is TRBV6-5, with D tentatively TRBD2 (6 bases). The ends were cut back, 0 bases at V and 4 bases at J, with 13 bases in the middle. From germline, CDR1 is MNHEY and CDR2 SVGAGI. The CDR3 spans 15 residues. The CDR3 reads CASSYSPGASYEQYF. The CDR3 bases are TGTGCCAGCAGTTACTCACCGGGAGCCTCGTACGAGCAGTACTTC.

CDR3 sequence (DNA): TGTGCCAGCACTGCGACCGGGACAGTGAACTATGGCTACACCTTC. Protein: CASTATGTVNYGYTF. V usage is TRBV6-5 and J usage is TRBJ1-2; 7 nucleotides align to TRBD1. Germline CDR1 is MNHEY and CDR2 is SVGAGI. With 7 bases clipped from V and 2 bases from J, the junction kept 10 bases outside the gene matches. CDR3 length: 15 residues.

This chain links TRBV5-6 with TRBJ2-7; 8 positions match TRBD2. After removal of 3 bases from V and 0 bases from J, the junction contained 5 bases not matched to a gene. The CDR3 sequence is 15 residues long. Germline-derived CDR1 and CDR2 are SGHDT and YYEEEE. CDR3 amino acids: CASSSRLASSYEQYF. CDR3 DNA: TGTGCCAGCAGCTCGAGACTAGCGTCCTCCTACGAGCAGTACTTC.

This chain links TRBV6-6 with TRBJ2-1, with TRBD2 matching over 12 bases. CDR1 is MNHNY and CDR2 is SVGAGI in the germline V gene (reference sequence). Trimming removed 5 bases from V and 5 bases from J; junction bases left unmatched: 13. CDR3 length equals 18 residues. CDR3 in amino acids: CASSRWTSGNGVDNEQFF. In DNA form, the CDR3 reads TGTGCCAGCAGTCGATGGACTAGCGGGAACGGGGTGGACAATGAGCAGTTCTTC.

This chain uses TRBV11-2 with TRBJ2-3, with 7 positions matching TRBD2. Trimming took 4 bases from V and 2 from J; bases not matched to a gene: 9. CDR3 length: 16 residues. Germline V gives CDR1 SGHAT, CDR2 FQNNGV. CDR3 protein: CASSSLSGVNTDTQYF. CDR3 sequence (DNA): TGTGCCAGCAGCTCCCTAAGCGGGGTTAACACAGATACGCAGTATTTT.

The chain couples TRBV4-1 to TRBJ2-1; D unclear. The CDR3 extends over 16 amino acids. The germline gives CDR1 MGHRA, CDR2 YSYEKL. With 3 bases removed from V and 0 bases from J, the gap between germline ends came to 12 bases. CDR3 amino acids: CASSQPTGSSYNEQFF. CDR3 DNA sequence: TGCGCCAGCAGCCAGCCGACTGGTAGCTCCTACAATGAGCAGTTCTTC.

This clone occurred once. The V call is TRBV28, the J call TRBJ2-7, with D tentatively TRBD2 (5 bases). Germline V lookup: CDR1 MDHEN, CDR2 SYDVKM. V was cut by 3 bases and J by 3 bases, with 15 bases left in between. CDR3 length: 15 residues. For the CDR3, the DNA is TGTGCCAGCAGTTTCGACGGGGTCGTTTTCTACGAGCAGTACTTC. This codes for CASSFDGVVFYEQYF.

The CDR3 protein is CASSDWTGNTGELFF. The CDR3 DNA sequence: TGTGCCAGCAGTGACTGGACAGGGAACACCGGGGAGCTGTTTTTT. The V and J genes are TRBV2 and TRBJ2-2; TRBD1 agrees at 7 bases. Germline V gene sequence: CDR1 SNHLY, CDR2 FYNNEI. The CDR3 spans 15 residues. V shed 3 bases, J shed 1 base, and the junction held 2 bases outside the gene matches.

V usage is TRBV29-1 and J usage is TRBJ1-1; TRBD1 is a possible D gene (6 bases). The CDR3 extends over 13 amino acids. V dropped 7 bases and J dropped 4 bases, with 16 bases sitting between them. Germline V lookup: CDR1 SQVTM, CDR2 ANQGSEA. Written as DNA, the CDR3 is TGCAGCGCGTACAGGGAAATGGGCACTGAAGCTTTCTTT. The encoded protein is CSAYREMGTEAFF.

The chain combines TRBV6-2 or TRBV6-3 with TRBJ2-5, with a tentative D call TRBD1 (6 bases). Germline V gives CDR1 MNHEY, CDR2 SVGEGT. The CDR3 totals 15 residues. V dropped 2 bases and J dropped 2 bases, with 12 bases sitting between them. CDR3 nucleotide sequence: TGTGCCAGCAGTTACGGGCAGGGGAAACAAGAGACCCAGTACTTC. The encoded protein is CASSYGQGKQETQYF.

The V and J genes are TRBV20-1 and TRBJ2-7; D remains ambiguous. The CDR3 runs to 16 residues. Germline CDR1 and CDR2: DFQATT and SNEGSKA (reference sequence). Trimming stripped 3 bases from V and 1 base from J, with 19 bases between. In DNA form, the CDR3 reads TGCAGTGCTAGTCAAACCCCGGGTCAAGTTTCCTACGAGCAGTACTTC. It codes for CSASQTPGQVSYEQYF.

This sequence joins TRBV19 and TRBJ2-7, with 8 bases lining up with TRBD2. This CDR3 has 13 amino acids. Trimming took 3 bases from V and 4 from J; bases not matched to a gene: 2. Germline V CDR1 and CDR2: LNHDA, SQIVND (reference sequence). DNA of the CDR3: TGTGCCAGTAGTATCACTAGCGGTTACGAGCAGTACTTC. It translates to CASSITSGYEQYF.

CDR3 nucleotide sequence: TGTGCCAGCAGCGTTTGGCAGAACACTGAAGCTTTCTTT. Amino acids: CASSVWQNTEAFF. The J gene is TRBJ1-1, the V gene TRBV9; no clear D gene. Germline CDR1 is SGDLS and CDR2 is YYNGEE. CDR3 length: 13 residues. V lost 2 bases and J 1 base, leaving 6 bases between the germline ends. Full variable domain (rest looked up from reference TRBV9 and TRBJ1-1): DSGVTQTPKHLITATGQRVTLRCSPRSGDLSVYWYQQSLDQGLQFLIQYYNGEERAKGNILERFSAQQFPDLHSELNLSSLELGDSALYFCASSVWQNTEAFFGQGTRLTVV.

This rearrangement joins TRBV5-1 to TRBJ1-4; 11 bases agree with TRBD1. Germline V CDR1 and CDR2: SGHRS, YFSETQ. This CDR3 contains 16 residues. With V trimmed by 4 bases and J by 2 bases, 4 bases remained unmatched. The CDR3 spells CASSLGQGGTNEKLFF. CDR3 DNA: TGCGCCAGCAGCCTGGGACAGGGGGGCACTAATGAAAAACTGTTTTTT. The entire variable domain, with the rest obtained from reference TRBV5-1 and TRBJ1-4, is as follows: KAGVTQTPRYLIKTRGQQVTLSCSPISGHRSVSWYQQTPGQGLQFLFEYFSETQRNKGNFPGRFSGRQFSNSRSEMNVSTLELGDSALYLCASSLGQGGTNEKLFFGSGTQLSVL.

The V gene is TRBV18, the J gene TRBJ1-3, with D perhaps matching TRBD1 (5 bases). The CDR3 has 15 residues. Trimming cost V 4 bases and J 0 bases, with 10 bases left between them. CDR1 and CDR2 from the germline V gene are KGHSH and LQKENI. The CDR3 sequence is CASSQLDSSGNTIYF. Here the CDR3 DNA reads TGTGCCAGCTCACAGTTAGACAGCTCTGGAAACACCATATATTTT. Full variable domain (outside the CDR3, taken from reference TRBV18 and TRBJ1-3): NAGVMQNPRHLVRRRGQEARLRCSPMKGHSHVYWYRQLPEEGLKFMVYLQKENIIDESGMPKERFSAEFPKEGPSILRIQQVVRGDSAAYFCASSQLDSSGNTIYFGEGSWLTVV.

This clone was seen ten or more times. This chain joins TRBV6-1 and TRBJ2-3; TRBD1 might be the D (6 bases). Germline assignment: CDR1 MNHNS and CDR2 SASEGT. The ends were cut back, 2 bases at V and 4 bases at J, with 13 bases in the middle. The CDR3 spans 15 residues. The CDR3 loop is CASSERWAGADTQYF. The CDR3 nucleotides read TGTGCCAGCAGTGAACGCTGGGCAGGGGCAGATACGCAGTATTTT.

The chain combines TRBV9 with TRBJ2-5; 8 bases align to TRBD1. Germline V gives CDR1 SGDLS, CDR2 YYNGEE. Unmatched junction bases numbered 7, after V lost 4 bases and J lost 5 bases. CDR3 length: 14 amino acids. CDR3 nucleotide sequence: TGTGCCAGCAGCCCATCAGGGGGCTGGGAGACCCAGTACTTC. Protein sequence: CASSPSGGWETQYF.

The chain employs TRBV30 and TRBJ2-1; unclear D gene. Germline CDR1 GTSNPN, CDR2 SVGIG (reference sequence). The CDR3 length is 14 residues. V was clipped by 5 bases and J by 0 bases, with 11 bases between them. The CDR3 DNA follows: TGTGCCTGGGGCCACTTGAGCTCCTACAATGAGCAGTTCTTC. It encodes CAWGHLSSYNEQFF. Together with reference TRBV30 and TRBJ2-1, the CDR3 gives the full variable domain: SQTIHQWPATLVQPVGSPLSLECTVEGTSNPNLYWYRQAAGRGLQLLFYSVGIGQISSEVPQNLSASRPQDRQFILSSKKLLLSDSGFYLCAWGHLSSYNEQFFGPGTRLTVL.

This chain links TRBV5-1 with TRBJ2-5, with 12 bases identical to TRBD2. Germline V gives CDR1 SGHRS, CDR2 YFSETQ. V was clipped by 2 bases and J by 0 bases; unmatched bases: 2. The CDR3 is made up of 16 amino acids. This CDR3 is CASSFGTSGYQETQYF. CDR3 in DNA: TGCGCCAGCAGCTTCGGGACTAGCGGGTACCAAGAGACCCAGTACTTC.

The chain uses TRBV5-4 and TRBJ2-7; 9 nucleotides match TRBD1. This CDR3 contains 16 residues. Germline V gene lookup returns CDR1 SGHNT and CDR2 YYREEE (reference sequence). Trimming at V came to 1 base and at J to 2 bases, leaving 7 bases not matched to a gene. This CDR3 is CASSLSGQGPAYEQYF. The CDR3 DNA follows: TGTGCCAGCAGCTTGTCGGGACAGGGCCCGGCCTACGAGCAGTACTTC.

The chain couples TRBV3-1 (or the pseudogene TRBV3-2) to TRBJ2-3; D is perhaps TRBD2 (6 bases). V was shortened by 4 bases and J by 4 bases, with 12 bases between the two germline ends. This CDR3 spans 14 amino acids. Germline CDR1 is LGHDT and CDR2 is YNNKEL (reference sequence). Here the CDR3 reads CASSLSSVADTQYF. The CDR3 DNA reads TGTGCCAGCAGCCTCTCTAGCGTAGCAGATACGCAGTATTTT.

This clone appeared once. V and J are TRBV5-1 and TRBJ1-3; D gene unclear. The V end lost 2 bases, the J end lost 3 bases, and 6 bases lay between the germline ends. Germline lookup yields CDR1 SGHRS and CDR2 YFSETQ. The CDR3 totals 13 residues. CDR3 sequence (DNA): TGCGCCAGCAGCTTCCCCGGTGGAAACACCATATATTTT. It yields the protein CASSFPGGNTIYF.

The chain carries TRBV11-1 and TRBJ2-1; 7 positions agree with TRBD1. In germline, CDR1 is SGHAT, CDR2 FQDESV (reference sequence). This CDR3 region has 15 residues. V shed 5 bases, J shed 5 bases, and the junction held 9 bases outside the gene matches. The CDR3 reads CASSPGTDLNNEQFF. In DNA, the CDR3 is TGTGCCAGCAGCCCCGGGACAGACCTTAACAATGAGCAGTTCTTC.